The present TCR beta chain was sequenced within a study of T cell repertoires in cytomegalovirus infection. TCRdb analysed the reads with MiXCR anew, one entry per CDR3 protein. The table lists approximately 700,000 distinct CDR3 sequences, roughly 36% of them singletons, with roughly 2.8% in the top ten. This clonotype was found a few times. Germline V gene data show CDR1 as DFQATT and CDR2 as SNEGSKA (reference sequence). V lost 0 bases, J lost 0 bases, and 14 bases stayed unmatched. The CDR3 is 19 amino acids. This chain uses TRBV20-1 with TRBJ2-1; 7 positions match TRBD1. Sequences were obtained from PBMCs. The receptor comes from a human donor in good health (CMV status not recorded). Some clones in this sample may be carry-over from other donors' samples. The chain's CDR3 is CSARDPGRTGISSYNEQFF. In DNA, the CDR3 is TGCAGTGCTAGAGATCCCGGCAGGACAGGTATCAGCTCCTACAATGAGCAGTTCTTC.